The 27 T cell receptor beta chains below come from one sample, sequenced in a study of cytomegalovirus exposure and HLA in healthy donors (dated by TCRdb to about 2017). Library construction relied on the immunoSEQ multiplex PCR assay. The multiplex PCR relied on a mix of 60 forward primers for TCR Vbeta segments and 13 reverse primers for TCR Jbeta segments. The table was pulled from immuneACCESS by TCRdb, which kept in-frame rearrangements only. Such tables lose some clones; where checked, under half of the loss comes from unresolved V genes, and the rest has no known cause. A total of 150,000 to 200,000 clones appear in this sample, roughly 80% of them only once. More than 1.3% of the sample is in the top ten clones. Sequenced input: PBMCs. These receptors were obtained from a girl aged 5 to 17 in good health and CMV-seropositive.

This rearrangement joins TRBV4-1 to TRBJ2-2; TRBD2 agrees at 11 bases. CDR3 length equals 16 residues. The germline CDR1 and CDR2 sequences are MGHRA and YSYEKL. Trimming at V came to 3 bases and at J to 6 bases, leaving 6 bases not matched to a gene. The DNA of the CDR3 is TGCGCCAGCAGCCAGGCTAGCGGGGGGCCCCCCGGGGAGCTGTTTTTT. Its translation: CASSQASGGPPGELFF.

The chain couples TRBV7-9 to TRBJ2-1; 9 bases line up with TRBD1. Germline V gives CDR1 SEHNR, CDR2 FQNEAQ (reference sequence). The CDR3 has 16 residues. J gave up 9 bases and V 1 base, and 10 bases lay outside the gene matches. The CDR3: CASSLDRDRVRAEQFF. In nucleotides, the CDR3 is TGTGCCAGCAGCTTAGACAGGGACAGGGTCCGGGCTGAGCAGTTCTTC.

This clone was observed a few times. The V gene is TRBV30, the J gene TRBJ1-2; D not certain. V was clipped by 3 bases and J by 6 bases, with 14 bases between them. CDR1 is GTSNPN, CDR2 SVGIG, per germline (reference sequence). The CDR3 is 13 residues long. The CDR3 loop reads CAWSGEWKDGYTF. The DNA for the CDR3 is TGTGCCTGGAGCGGGGAGTGGAAGGATGGCTACACCTTC. Full variable domain (remainder filled in from reference TRBV30 and TRBJ1-2): SQTIHQWPATLVQPVGSPLSLECTVEGTSNPNLYWYRQAAGRGLQLLFYSVGIGQISSEVPQNLSASRPQDRQFILSSKKLLLSDSGFYLCAWSGEWKDGYTFGSGTRLTVV.

The chain has TRBV29-1 and TRBJ1-1; TRBD1 aligns across 9 bases. The CDR3 covers 14 residues. V shed 7 bases and J 1 base; nucleotides not matched to a gene: 7. The V gene's germline CDR1 is SQVTM and CDR2 ANQGSEA. As DNA, the CDR3 is TGCAGCGGGGGACAGGGTGGGACGAACACTGAAGCTTTCTTT. It encodes CSGGQGGTNTEAFF.

This chain connects TRBV28 to TRBJ1-1, with D perhaps TRBD1 (5 bases). Germline V CDR1 and CDR2: MDHEN, SYDVKM. V shed 7 bases and J shed 8 bases, with 17 bases lying between them. The CDR3 loop spans 13 amino acids. DNA for the CDR3: TGTGCCAGCATTAACGGGAGGTGGGGGGAAGCTTTCTTT. Translation gives CASINGRWGEAFF.

The J gene is TRBJ1-1, the V gene TRBV2; D remains unclear. Trimming pared 7 bases from V and 2 bases from J, leaving 11 bases between. Germline V gene data show CDR1 as SNHLY and CDR2 as FYNNEI. This CDR3 contains 13 residues. CDR3 DNA: TGTGCCAGCACCCCAGTCATAAACACTGAAGCTTTCTTT. Translated, it gives CASTPVINTEAFF. Together with reference TRBV2 and TRBJ1-1, the CDR3 gives the full variable domain: EPEVTQTPSHQVTQMGQEVILRCVPISNHLYFYWYRQILGQKVEFLVSFYNNEISEKSEIFDDQFSVERPDGSNFTLKIRSTKLEDSAMYFCASTPVINTEAFFGQGTRLTVV.

The J gene is TRBJ2-2, the V gene TRBV6-5; weak D call: TRBD2 (5 bases). Germline CDR1 and CDR2: MNHEY and SVGAGI. Trimming left V 0 bases short and J 4 bases short, with 9 bases between. The CDR3 totals 15 residues. The CDR3 here is CASSYSRAVTGELFF. CDR3 coding DNA: TGTGCCAGCAGTTACTCGCGGGCGGTCACCGGGGAGCTGTTTTTT.

The chain recombines TRBV29-1 with TRBJ2-1, with 7 bases that match TRBD1. CDR1 is SQVTM, CDR2 ANQGSEA, per germline. This CDR3 has 13 amino acids. J was trimmed by 1 base and V by 7 bases; bases with no gene match: 4. CDR3: CSGTTGSYNEQFF. The DNA of the CDR3 is TGCAGCGGAACGACAGGGTCCTACAATGAGCAGTTCTTC.

The J gene is TRBJ1-1, the V gene TRBV30, with D hard to call. Germline CDR1 GTSNPN, CDR2 SVGIG (reference sequence). The ends were cut back, 5 bases at V and 0 bases at J, with 13 bases in the middle. The CDR3 extends over 14 amino acids. DNA of the CDR3: TGTGCCTGGGCGGAGGTAGTGATGAACACTGAAGCTTTCTTT. This encodes CAWAEVVMNTEAFF.

Here the CDR3 DNA reads TGCAGCGCCTGGTTGGCTGCTGGGGCCAACGTCCTGACTTTC. Translated, it gives CSAWLAAGANVLTF. V and J are TRBV29-1 and TRBJ2-6; no reliable D call. The V and J ends lost 7 bases and 2 bases respectively, with 12 bases between them. This CDR3 contains 14 residues. The germline V gene encodes CDR1 SQVTM and CDR2 ANQGSEA.

CDR3 amino acids: CASSPHRGAGTGELFF. The CDR3 DNA is TGTGCCAGCAGTCCCCACCGGGGGGCAGGCACCGGGGAGCTGTTTTTT. The chain joins TRBV28 to TRBJ2-2, with D possibly matching TRBD2 (7 bases). This CDR3 region has 16 residues. Germline lookup yields CDR1 MDHEN and CDR2 SYDVKM. The V gene lost 5 bases and the J gene lost 4 bases, with 17 bases spanning the gap. Combining the CDR3 with reference TRBV28 and TRBJ2-2 gives the whole variable domain DVKVTQSSRYLVKRTGEKVFLECVQDMDHENMFWYRQDPGLGLRLIYFSYDVKMKEKGDIPEGYSVSREKKERFSLILESASTNQTSMYLCASSPHRGAGTGELFFGEGSRLTVL.

The chain recombines TRBV29-1 with TRBJ1-2, with 9 bases aligning to TRBD1. Germline trimming cut 6 bases from V and 0 bases from J; bases unmatched to any gene: 8. CDR1 is SQVTM, CDR2 ANQGSEA, per germline. The length of the CDR3 is 15 residues. CDR3 loop: CSVTGGPHANYGYTF. DNA of the CDR3: TGCAGCGTCACAGGGGGCCCCCACGCTAACTATGGCTACACCTTC. Looking up the rest from reference TRBV29-1 and TRBJ1-2 gives the full variable domain: SAVISQKPSRDICQRGTSLTIQCQVDSQVTMMFWYRQQPGQSLTLIATANQGSEATYESGFVIDKFPISRPNLTFSTLTVSNMSPEDSSIYLCSVTGGPHANYGYTFGSGTRLTVV.

The chain joins TRBV2 to TRBJ2-5; TRBD2 aligns across 8 bases. Per germline, CDR1 SNHLY and CDR2 FYNNEI. J lost 5 bases, V lost 4 bases, and 3 bases had no gene match. The CDR3 is 13 amino acids. The CDR3 region is CASSGSSGETQYF. Here the CDR3 DNA reads TGTGCCAGCAGTGGCTCTAGCGGGGAGACCCAGTACTTC.

V gene TRBV18 combines with J gene TRBJ1-5, with TRBD1 matching 10 bases. Losses at the gene ends were 3 bases for V and 4 bases for J; bases not matched to a gene: 6. The CDR3 spans 16 residues. Germline V CDR1 and CDR2: KGHSH, LQKENI. For the CDR3, the DNA is TGTGCCAGCTCACCCGGGACAGGGGCAACTAATCAGCCCCAGCATTTT. Its translation: CASSPGTGATNQPQHF.

The chain couples TRBV11-2 to TRBJ1-1; the match to TRBD1 covers 7 bases. From germline, CDR1 is SGHAT and CDR2 FQNNGV. This CDR3 has 14 amino acids. The J segment lost 6 bases and the V segment lost 1 base, leaving 5 bases of the junction unmatched. This CDR3 is CASSLVRGRPEAFF. Written as DNA, the CDR3 is TGTGCCAGCAGCTTAGTAAGGGGGCGCCCTGAAGCTTTCTTT.

This sequence joins TRBV4-1 and TRBJ2-7; maybe TRBD1 (6 bases). Germline-derived CDR1 and CDR2 are MGHRA and YSYEKL. This CDR3 is 16 amino acids long. Trimming left V 0 bases short and J 0 bases short, with 12 bases between. The CDR3 is CASSQDPGQSSYEQYF. The CDR3, as DNA: TGCGCCAGCAGCCAAGATCCCGGACAGAGCTCCTACGAGCAGTACTTC.

This clone was observed a single time. This rearrangement joins TRBV7-2 to TRBJ2-7, with D tentatively TRBD1 (5 bases). This CDR3 contains 13 residues. Germline values: CDR1 SGHTA, CDR2 FQGNSA. V was cut by 6 bases and J by 5 bases, with 14 bases left in between. The CDR3 nucleotides read TGTGCCAGCAGTCTCTGGTTAGGGGACGAGCAGTACTTC. Protein product: CASSLWLGDEQYF.

The gene calls are TRBV28 and TRBJ2-5, with 9 nucleotides matching TRBD2. Trimming cost V 3 bases and J 4 bases; bases outside gene matches: 6. This CDR3 has 15 residues. The germline CDR1 and CDR2 sequences are MDHEN and SYDVKM. CDR3 nucleotide sequence: TGTGCCAGCAGTTTTGCGCGGGGGGGGCTAGAGACCCAGTACTTC. Encoded protein: CASSFARGGLETQYF.

The CDR3 DNA sequence: TGTGCCAGCCTTCCGACAGGGCTAACCTACGAGCAGTACTTC. This encodes CASLPTGLTYEQYF. The chain is built from TRBV5-6 and TRBJ2-7; TRBD1 agrees at 7 bases. Germline assignment: CDR1 SGHDT and CDR2 YYEEEE. V was clipped by 7 bases and J by 2 bases; unmatched bases: 9. This CDR3 is built from 14 residues.

This chain links TRBV6-4 with TRBJ2-5; 9 nucleotides match TRBD2. Germline V gene sequence: CDR1 MRHNA, CDR2 SNTAGT. This CDR3 comprises 18 residues. Losses at the gene ends were 7 bases for V and 1 base for J; bases not matched to a gene: 16. CDR3 amino acids: CASTTFSGREGGQETQYF. CDR3 nucleotide sequence: TGTGCCAGCACCACCTTCTCGGGGCGGGAGGGAGGCCAAGAGACCCAGTACTTC.

The chain carries TRBV28 and TRBJ1-2; 12 bases agree with TRBD1. Germline V gene sequence: CDR1 MDHEN, CDR2 SYDVKM. CDR3 length equals 15 residues. Trimming at V came to 2 bases and at J to 7 bases, leaving 5 bases not matched to a gene. In nucleotides, the CDR3 is TGTGCCAGCAGTTTAGGGGACAGGGGGCGGCTTGGCTACACCTTC. This gives the protein CASSLGDRGRLGYTF.

The CDR3 coding sequence is TGTGCCAGCCGTACAGGGCGGAATGAAAAACTGTTTTTT. Amino acid sequence: CASRTGRNEKLFF. The chain uses TRBV2 and TRBJ1-4, with D possibly matching TRBD1 (6 bases). CDR1 is SNHLY, CDR2 FYNNEI, per germline. V gave up 8 bases and J gave up 5 bases, with 12 bases separating them. This CDR3 is built from 13 residues.

This chain uses TRBV7-3 with TRBJ2-1, with TRBD2 matching 8 bases. Germline V gene lookup returns CDR1 SGHTA and CDR2 FQGTGA. The J segment lost 5 bases and the V segment lost 0 bases, leaving 0 bases of the junction unmatched. The CDR3 length is 14 residues. CDR3 amino acids: CASSLTSGDNEQFF. CDR3 bases: TGTGCCAGCAGCTTAACTAGCGGGGACAATGAGCAGTTCTTC.

V gene TRBV10-3 combines with J gene TRBJ2-1, with a tentative D call TRBD2 (5 bases). Germline values: CDR1 ENHRY, CDR2 SYGVKD. The CDR3 is 13 residues long. The V gene lost 0 bases and the J gene lost 10 bases, with 10 bases spanning the gap. CDR3 loop: CAISESRPGEQFF. CDR3 coding DNA: TGTGCCATCAGTGAGTCCCGGCCGGGAGAGCAGTTCTTC.

The chain recombines TRBV4-1 with TRBJ2-7; D may be TRBD2 (6 bases). The CDR3 length is 15 residues. Germline CDR1 MGHRA, CDR2 YSYEKL. V dropped 0 bases and J dropped 5 bases, with 14 bases sitting between them. The CDR3 nucleotides read TGCGCCAGCAGCCAAGAACATAGGGAGGAGGACGAGCAGTACTTC. Amino acids: CASSQEHREEDEQYF.

This chain joins TRBV5-1 and TRBJ1-4; the D is unclear. Germline V gives CDR1 SGHRS, CDR2 YFSETQ. Trimming removed 4 bases from V and 7 bases from J, with 11 bases in between. This CDR3 contains 13 residues. CDR3 DNA sequence: TGCGCCAGCAGCAGCTTCTCAAGTGAAAAACTGTTTTTT. This gives the protein CASSSFSSEKLFF.

This chain joins TRBV7-9 and TRBJ2-7; no clear D gene. The ends were cut back, 4 bases at V and 7 bases at J, with 17 bases in the middle. Germline V CDR1 and CDR2: SEHNR, FQNEAQ (reference sequence). The CDR3 consists of 14 residues. In DNA, the CDR3 is TGTGCCAGCAGCTCGCGCGGAGCATACGCGGAGCAGTACTTC. It yields the protein CASSSRGAYAEQYF.